The clone carrying this T cell receptor beta chain is a singleton in its sample. Losses at the gene ends were 4 bases for V and 1 base for J; bases not matched to a gene: 5. Germline assignment: CDR1 ENHRY and CDR2 SYGVKD. CDR3 length: 17 residues. These data belong to a study of cytomegalovirus exposure and HLA in healthy donors. PCR employed 60 Vbeta and 13 Jbeta primers. Libraries were prepared by immunoSEQ multiplex PCR; TCRdb keeps only in-frame clonotypes and omits some of them. The sample has 100,000 to 150,000 clones, 80% to 90% seen once. V usage is TRBV10-3 and J usage is TRBJ1-5, with 12 bases aligning to TRBD1. Material: PBMCs. The source is a woman between 35 and 50 years old in good health and CMV-seropositive. The DNA of the CDR3 is TGTGCCATCAGTGCCGGGACAGGGGGCGAGAGCAATCAGCCCCAGCATTTT. The encoded protein is CAISAGTGGESNQPQHF.